This TCR beta chain is drawn from a study of T cell changes during pregnancy in multiple sclerosis. Assay used: immunoSEQ multiplex PCR; TCRdb lists only in-frame clones, some missing. The table has 30,000 to 40,000 clones, approximately 88% seen once; the top ten hold approximately 8%. The CDR3 is made up of 13 amino acids. Germline values: CDR1 MNHEY, CDR2 SMNVEV (reference sequence). Deletions cut 6 bases from V and 7 bases from J, with 13 bases between. Material: CD8+ T cells from peripheral blood mononuclear cells, obtained before pregnancy. This sequence joins TRBV27 and TRBJ1-5, with D perhaps matching TRBD1 (5 bases). This TCR was sampled from a female donor with multiple sclerosis, enrolled in a pregnancy study. The CDR3 sequence is CASSLGGFQPQHF. CDR3 bases: TGTGCCAGCAGCTTGGGGGGGTTCCAGCCCCAGCATTTT.